This passage covers 18 T cell receptor beta chains from one sample sequenced in a study of a mutant IDH1 vaccine in newly diagnosed glioma. Their target antigens are unknown. Profiling relied on immunoSEQ multiplex PCR, and the TCRdb table lists in-frame clones only, not all of them. The sample consists of about 56,000 clones, 70% to 90% of them appearing once. Time point defined: week 35, safety follow-up. Vaccination comprised doses that each held 300 ug of mutant IDH1 20-mer peptide, plus topical imiquimod. This specimen consisted of PBMCs, obtained from a glioma patient whose treatment included an IDH1 peptide vaccine. Receptors originate from a man aged 40-55 years with glioma.

This chain uses TRBV6-5 with TRBJ2-5, with D uncertain. CDR3 size: 15 residues. The V end was cut by 0 bases, the J end by 1 base, with 9 bases between. Germline V gene data show CDR1 as MNHEY and CDR2 as SVGAGI. The CDR3 DNA is TGTGCCAGCAGTTACTCATGGCAACGCCAAGAGACCCAGTACTTC. Translating it yields CASSYSWQRQETQYF.

The chain recombines TRBV7-8 with TRBJ1-3; the D gene is possibly TRBD1 (5 bases). CDR1 SGHVS and CDR2 FQNEAQ come from the germline V gene. The CDR3 contains 13 residues. Trimming removed 6 bases at V and 3 bases at J, with 9 bases between. In DNA, the CDR3 is TGTGCCAGCAGGATAGGGGTTGGAAACACCATATATTTT. It codes for CASRIGVGNTIYF. Using reference TRBV7-8 and TRBJ1-3 for the parts outside the CDR3, the full variable domain is GAGVSQSPRYKVAKRGQDVALRCDPISGHVSLFWYQQALGQGPEFLTYFQNEAQLDKSGLPSDRFFAERPEGSVSTLKIQRTQQEDSAVYLCASRIGVGNTIYFGEGSWLTVV.

The chain combines TRBV5-1 with TRBJ1-2; unclear D gene. The V and J ends lost 0 bases and 0 bases respectively, with 9 bases between them. Germline CDR1 is SGHRS and CDR2 is YFSETQ. The CDR3 runs to 15 residues. The CDR3, as DNA: TGCGCCAGCAGCTTGGTAGGAGGCACTAACTATGGCTACACCTTC. Amino acids: CASSLVGGTNYGYTF.

V and J are TRBV6-5 and TRBJ2-5; D remains ambiguous. The better agreement between TRBJ2-7 and the DNA end casts doubt on the J call. The germline V gene has CDR1 MNHEY and CDR2 SVGAGI. This CDR3 comprises 14 residues. CDR3 loop: CASRRVASSYEQYF. In DNA form, the CDR3 reads TGTGCCAGCAGGAGAGTGGCTAGCTCCTACGAGCAGTACTTC.

The rearrangement links TRBV5-1 to TRBJ2-1; 8 bases align to TRBD2. The germline CDR1 and CDR2 sequences are SGHRS and YFSETQ. V was clipped by 0 bases and J by 0 bases; unmatched bases: 2. CDR3 length: 16 residues. CDR3 DNA: TGCGCCAGCAGCTTGGGCGGGACTAGCTCCTACAATGAGCAGTTCTTC. Translation gives CASSLGGTSSYNEQFF.

The V and J genes are TRBV27 and TRBJ2-1; 13 nucleotides agree with TRBD2. After removal of 5 bases from V and 8 bases from J, the junction contained 6 bases not matched to a gene. The CDR3 totals 15 residues. Germline V gene data show CDR1 as MNHEY and CDR2 as SMNVEV (reference sequence). CDR3 nucleotides: TGTGCCAGCAGTGGGACTAGCGGGACGTTATATGAGCAGTTCTTC. Amino acids: CASSGTSGTLYEQFF.

The rearrangement joins TRBV5-1 to TRBJ2-5, with 8 bases aligning to TRBD2. J was trimmed by 1 base and V by 4 bases; bases with no gene match: 9. Germline V gene lookup returns CDR1 SGHRS and CDR2 YFSETQ. The CDR3 runs to 16 residues. The CDR3 DNA is TGCGCCAGCAGCCGCGGACTAGCCGTAACCCAAGAGACCCAGTACTTC. The encoded protein is CASSRGLAVTQETQYF.

V usage is TRBV5-6 and J usage is TRBJ2-3, with a possible D match to TRBD1 (5 bases). V lost 0 bases to trimming and J lost 8 bases, with 13 bases between them. Germline V gene sequence: CDR1 SGHDT, CDR2 YYEEEE. The CDR3 extends over 14 amino acids. In nucleotides, the CDR3 is TGTGCCAGCAGCTTGGCAGAATGGGGCGTTACGCAGTATTTT. Protein: CASSLAEWGVTQYF.

The chain links TRBV4-1 to TRBJ1-4; D perhaps matches TRBD1 (6 bases). V was clipped by 2 bases and J by 7 bases, with 11 bases between them. There are 14 residues in the CDR3. The germline CDR1 and CDR2 sequences are MGHRA and YSYEKL. CDR3 coding DNA: TGCGCCAGCAGCCAACGGACAGTCGTTGAAAAACTGTTTTTT. Its translation is CASSQRTVVEKLFF.

The genes are TRBV5-1 and TRBJ2-3; D is possibly TRBD2 (6 bases). This CDR3 has 15 amino acids. V lost 0 bases, J lost 3 bases, and 11 bases lay in between. The V gene's germline CDR1 is SGHRS and CDR2 YFSETQ. The CDR3 reads CASSLAGGGTDTQYF. CDR3 coding DNA: TGCGCCAGCAGCTTGGCCGGAGGAGGGACAGATACGCAGTATTTT.

This clone came up once. This chain links TRBV25-1 with TRBJ2-5, with D hard to call. Germline lookup yields CDR1 MGHDK and CDR2 SYGVNS. V gave up 2 bases and J gave up 1 base, with 17 bases separating them. The CDR3 covers 17 residues. The CDR3: CASSETPAYQLQETQYF. CDR3 nucleotide sequence: TGTGCCAGCAGTGAAACACCCGCCTATCAGCTCCAAGAGACCCAGTACTTC.

The rearrangement joins TRBV5-1 to TRBJ1-6; no definite D call. V dropped 3 bases and J dropped 5 bases, with 3 bases sitting between them. CDR1 is SGHRS, CDR2 YFSETQ, per germline. This CDR3 is 12 amino acids long. CDR3 sequence: CASSSNNSPLHF. Written as DNA, the CDR3 is TGCGCCAGCAGCTCGAATAATTCACCCCTCCACTTT.

The count of this clone is one. The chain carries TRBV14 and TRBJ2-4; the D call may be TRBD1 or TRBD2 (6 bases each). This CDR3 comprises 16 residues. Trimming removed 0 bases from V and 3 bases from J, with 12 bases in between. CDR1 and CDR2 (germline): SGHDN, FVKESK. CDR3 in amino acids: CASSQEGGGVKNIQYF. The DNA for the CDR3 is TGTGCCAGCAGCCAAGAAGGAGGGGGTGTCAAAAACATTCAGTACTTC.

V is TRBV28 and J is TRBJ1-5, with 8 bases aligning to TRBD1. V lost 7 bases to trimming and J lost 6 bases; unmatched junction nucleotides: 8. The CDR3 is 14 residues long. Germline assignment: CDR1 MDHEN and CDR2 SYDVKM. The CDR3 loop reads CASTYRTGSQPQHF. The CDR3 bases are TGTGCCAGCACGTATCGGACAGGGAGTCAGCCCCAGCATTTT.

The rearrangement joins TRBV14 to TRBJ2-7, with a possible D match to TRBD1 (6 bases). The CDR3 sequence is 16 residues long. V lost 3 bases to trimming and J lost 7 bases, with 22 bases between them. Germline V gene lookup returns CDR1 SGHDN and CDR2 FVKESK. Here the CDR3 DNA reads TGTGCCAGCAGCCAGGGACATGCCAGCGGTTTGGGAGAGCAGTACTTC. This codes for CASSQGHASGLGEQYF. Full variable domain (outside the CDR3, taken from reference TRBV14 and TRBJ2-7): EAGVTQFPSHSVIEKGQTVTLRCDPISGHDNLYWYRRVMGKEIKFLLHFVKESKQDESGMPNNRFLAERTGGTYSTLKVQPAELEDSGVYFCASSQGHASGLGEQYFGPGTRLTVT.

A remark on this clone: A read error may account for a junction end that differs from germline. The gene calls are TRBV7-9 and TRBJ2-7; D call uncertain. The CDR3 is 14 residues long. Germline V gives CDR1 SEHNR, CDR2 FQNEAQ (reference sequence). The CDR3 coding sequence is TGTGCCAGCAGCATAGCCGGAGTAGGCTACGAGCAGTACTTC. Residues: CASSIAGVGYEQYF.

The chain joins TRBV2 to TRBJ2-7; 10 nucleotides match TRBD2. CDR1 is SNHLY and CDR2 is FYNNEI in the germline V gene. Trimming cost V 2 bases and J 2 bases; bases outside gene matches: 6. The CDR3 has 16 residues. As DNA, the CDR3 is TGTGCCAGCAGTGAATTTTGGCTAGCGGGAGCCTACGAGCAGTACTTC. This encodes CASSEFWLAGAYEQYF.

This rearrangement joins TRBV4-2 to TRBJ2-7, with a possible D match to TRBD1 (5 bases). Germline loops: CDR1 LGHNA, CDR2 YNFKEQ. V shed 0 bases and J shed 0 bases, with 15 bases lying between them. The CDR3 extends over 17 amino acids. DNA for the CDR3: TGTGCCAGCAGCCAAGAGGGGTTAGCAGGGAACTCCTACGAGCAGTACTTC. Its translation: CASSQEGLAGNSYEQYF.